This T cell receptor (beta chain) was sequenced during a study of cytotoxic CD8 clonotypes in ibrutinib-treated CLL. Across the study: In all, about a dozen patients were relapsed/refractory, approximately 16 were treatment-naive and roughly 18 were IGHV unmutated.

CDR1 is MGHRA and CDR2 is YSYEKL in the germline V gene. The CDR3 has 17 residues. V lost 4 bases to trimming and J lost 7 bases; unmatched junction nucleotides: 11. The study's findings and limits: Whereas clonality rose at ibrutinib response, it declined toward baseline at progression.

This clone occurred once. Its specificity is unknown. The protocol was immunoSEQ multiplex PCR, while the TCRdb copy is restricted to in-frame clones and leaves out a portion. The table has roughly 170,000 clones, 84% seen once. This sequence was found in a human donor with chronic lymphocytic leukemia. This specimen was PBMCs, taken after 24 months of ibrutinib treatment. The chain couples TRBV4-1 to TRBJ2-4; 12 bases line up with TRBD2. This chain's CDR3 is CASSPGLAGSLGNIQYF. The CDR3 coding sequence is TGCGCCAGCAGCCCCGGACTAGCGGGATCTCTCGGGAACATTCAGTACTTC.